The 19 T cell receptor beta chains listed next were all sequenced from one sample in a study of blood T cell repertoires in COVID-19 (TCRdb year 2020). The library was built by means of the immunoSEQ multiplex PCR assay. TCRdb carries this immuneACCESS record with in-frame sequences only. Its versions omit some clonotypes, under half of them owing to an unresolved V gene in the studies checked, with the rest unexplained. In this sample the table shows about 280,000 clones, about 85% of which occur a single time. Together, the top ten hold roughly 2.2% of the sample. Sequencing used peripheral blood. The receptors originated from a woman in her fifties or sixties who had recovered from COVID-19.

The chain uses TRBV7-9 and TRBJ1-2, with 9 bases identical to TRBD1. V dropped 5 bases and J dropped 4; count of bases not matched to a gene: 5. Germline V CDR1 and CDR2: SEHNR, FQNEAQ (reference sequence). This CDR3 has 14 residues. The CDR3 sequence: CASSIGQGFYGYTF. The DNA for the CDR3 is TGTGCCAGCAGCATCGGACAGGGGTTCTATGGCTACACCTTC. Complete variable domain (other parts from reference TRBV7-9 and TRBJ1-2): DTGVSQNPRHKITKRGQNVTFRCDPISEHNRLYWYRQTLGQGPEFLTYFQNEAQLEKSRLLSDRFSAERPKGSFSTLEIQRTEQGDSAMYLCASSIGQGFYGYTFGSGTRLTVV.

The chain uses TRBV7-2 and TRBJ2-5; D remains unclear. CDR3 length: 16 amino acids. V dropped 1 base and J dropped 2 bases, with 14 bases sitting between them. The V gene's germline CDR1 is SGHTA and CDR2 FQGNSA. The CDR3 DNA reads TGTGCCAGCAGCTTAGGTCCCGTCAGAGGACAAGAGACCCAGTACTTC. Amino acid sequence: CASSLGPVRGQETQYF.

The chain uses TRBV19 and TRBJ1-1, with D hard to call. V was trimmed by 5 bases and J by 4 bases, leaving 14 bases between them. CDR1 is LNHDA and CDR2 is SQIVND in the germline V gene (reference sequence). The CDR3 runs to 14 residues. The CDR3 protein is CASSWEAGVTEAFF. DNA of the CDR3: TGTGCCAGTAGTTGGGAGGCCGGGGTCACTGAAGCTTTCTTT.

The rearrangement uses TRBV29-1 and TRBJ2-3; D may be TRBD2 (6 bases). CDR3 size: 15 residues. The germline CDR1 and CDR2 sequences are SQVTM and ANQGSEA. V was cut by 5 bases and J by 0 bases, with 15 bases left in between. The CDR3 loop is CSVSDGGTSTDTQYF. In DNA, the CDR3 is TGCAGCGTTTCTGACGGAGGGACTAGCACAGATACGCAGTATTTT.

This rearrangement joins TRBV7-2 to TRBJ2-7; unclear D gene. CDR3 length: 14 residues. Per the germline V gene, CDR1 is SGHTA and CDR2 is FQGNSA. V was cut by 6 bases and J by 1 base, with 13 bases left in between. The CDR3 DNA follows: TGTGCCAGCAGTTCGGCAGGTTCTTCCTACGAGCAGTACTTC. Translated, it gives CASSSAGSSYEQYF.

As concerns this clone: The same CDR3 is also encoded by other DNA sequences in this sample. The V gene is TRBV28, the J gene TRBJ1-2, with 7 positions matching TRBD1. Germline V CDR1 and CDR2: MDHEN, SYDVKM. This CDR3 region has 13 residues. V lost 5 bases to trimming and J lost 4 bases; unmatched junction nucleotides: 4. The CDR3 protein is CASSLTGAYGYTF. The CDR3 DNA reads TGTGCCAGCAGTCTTACAGGGGCCTATGGCTACACCTTC.

J is TRBJ1-2 and V is TRBV30; D is perhaps TRBD1 (6 bases). The CDR3 is 14 amino acids. V lost 3 bases and J lost 5, with 16 bases in between. Germline values: CDR1 GTSNPN, CDR2 SVGIG (reference sequence). The CDR3 nucleotides are TGTGCCTGGAGGGCAGCACCCCAGGGGTATGGCTACACCTTC. Encoded protein: CAWRAAPQGYGYTF.

This clone occurred a few times. The DNA for the CDR3 is TGTGCCAGCAGCCCCAAGAACAGGGGTGGGGAGACCCAGTACTTC. Translated, it gives CASSPKNRGGETQYF. J is TRBJ2-5 and V is TRBV5-4; 7 bases are shared with TRBD1. The V segment lost 4 bases and the J segment 5 bases; nucleotides outside the gene matches: 11. Germline values: CDR1 SGHNT, CDR2 YYREEE (reference sequence). The CDR3 sequence is 15 residues long.

The gene calls are TRBV5-4 and TRBJ2-2, with D tentatively TRBD1 (5 bases). With 0 bases removed from V and 5 bases from J, the gap between germline ends came to 11 bases. The CDR3 is made up of 15 amino acids. Germline loops: CDR1 SGHNT, CDR2 YYREEE (reference sequence). CDR3 in amino acids: CASSLEQANTGELFF. In DNA, the CDR3 is TGTGCCAGCAGCTTGGAACAGGCCAATACCGGGGAGCTGTTTTTT.

The chain uses TRBV7-8 and TRBJ1-1, with D hard to call. Germline loops: CDR1 SGHVS, CDR2 FQNEAQ. This CDR3 spans 16 amino acids. The germline V and J ends were trimmed by 2 bases and 4 bases, with 17 bases remaining between them. CDR3 sequence (DNA): TGTGCCAGCAGCTTAACGGGTTTTGTTTATTCCACTGAAGCTTTCTTT. Its translation: CASSLTGFVYSTEAFF.

This sequence joins TRBV4-3 and TRBJ2-7; D might be TRBD2 (6 bases). V shed 4 bases and J shed 2 bases, with 12 bases lying between them. This CDR3 region has 14 residues. Per the germline V gene, CDR1 is LGHNA and CDR2 is YSLEER. CDR3 loop: CASSPGGFTYEQYF. CDR3 nucleotide sequence: TGCGCCAGCAGCCCCGGGGGATTCACCTACGAGCAGTACTTC.

The V call is TRBV4-1, the J call TRBJ1-1; D is unresolved. The germline CDR1 and CDR2 sequences are MGHRA and YSYEKL. V shed 7 bases and J shed 0 bases, with 15 bases lying between them. This CDR3 region has 15 residues. The CDR3 DNA sequence: TGCGCCAGCACCCTTCGGGAACGTATGAACACTGAAGCTTTCTTT. Protein product: CASTLRERMNTEAFF.

This chain joins TRBV6-6 and TRBJ1-6, with D possibly being TRBD1 (6 bases). V gave up 2 bases and J gave up 4 bases, with 9 bases separating them. Germline V gene sequence: CDR1 MNHNY, CDR2 SVGAGI (reference sequence). CDR3 length: 15 amino acids. CDR3 DNA sequence: TGTGCCAGCAGTTACGAGGGGGGGTATAATTCACCCCTCCACTTT. It translates to CASSYEGGYNSPLHF.

V usage is TRBV13 and J usage is TRBJ2-7; 9 bases fit TRBD2. This CDR3 contains 15 residues. The V gene end was trimmed by 5 bases and the J gene end by 2 bases; junction bases not matched to a gene: 7. Germline lookup yields CDR1 PRHDT and CDR2 FYEKMQ (reference sequence). The CDR3 protein is CASSPSGTPPYEQYF. In DNA, the CDR3 is TGTGCCAGCAGCCCTAGCGGGACTCCTCCCTACGAGCAGTACTTC. Using reference TRBV13 and TRBJ2-7 for the parts outside the CDR3, the full variable domain is AAGVIQSPRHLIKEKRETATLKCYPIPRHDTVYWYQQGPGQDPQFLISFYEKMQSDKGSIPDRFSAQQFSDYHSELNMSSLELGDSALYFCASSPSGTPPYEQYFGPGTRLTVT.

The V call is TRBV9, the J call TRBJ2-5, with TRBD2 as a possible D gene (6 bases). The CDR3 sequence is 13 residues long. The germline CDR1 and CDR2 sequences are SGDLS and YYNGEE. The V end was cut by 4 bases, the J end by 4 bases, with 11 bases between. CDR3 region: CASSPGGGETQYF. CDR3 DNA sequence: TGTGCCAGCAGCCCCGGGGGAGGAGAGACCCAGTACTTC.

The CDR3 sequence is CASRAGLGETQYF. The CDR3 nucleotides are TGTGCCAGCAGGGCAGGGTTAGGGGAGACCCAGTACTTC. The V call is TRBV5-4, the J call TRBJ2-5; D possibly corresponds to TRBD1 (5 bases). Germline-derived CDR1 and CDR2 are SGHNT and YYREEE (reference sequence). Deletions cut 5 bases from V and 5 bases from J, with 13 bases between. CDR3 length: 13 amino acids.

CDR3 amino acids: CASTYRANTEAFF. The CDR3 nucleotides read TGTGCCAGCACCTACAGGGCTAACACTGAAGCTTTCTTT. The chain employs TRBV3-1 (or the pseudogene TRBV3-2) and TRBJ1-1, with D tentatively TRBD1 (6 bases). V lost 7 bases, J lost 2 bases, and 11 bases lay in between. This CDR3 has 13 residues. CDR1 is LGHDT and CDR2 is YNNKEL in the germline V gene (reference sequence).

The genes are TRBV7-3 and TRBJ1-6; D is unresolved. The CDR3 totals 15 residues. V gave up 5 bases and J gave up 0 bases, with 8 bases separating them. Germline V gene lookup returns CDR1 SGHTA and CDR2 FQGTGA. CDR3 sequence reads: CASSRESSYNSPLHF. CDR3 coding DNA: TGTGCCAGCAGCCGCGAGAGCTCCTATAATTCACCCCTCCACTTT. The variable domain in full, completed from reference TRBV7-3 and TRBJ1-6, reads GAGVSQTPSNKVTEKGKYVELRCDPISGHTALYWYRQSLGQGPEFLIYFQGTGAADDSGLPNDRFFAVRPEGSVSTLKIQRTERGDSAVYLCASSRESSYNSPLHFGNGTRLTVT.

This rearrangement joins TRBV18 to TRBJ2-5; the D gene is possibly TRBD1 (6 bases). The CDR3 consists of 17 residues. Trimming cost V 1 base and J 1 base, with 16 bases left between them. The V gene's germline CDR1 is KGHSH and CDR2 LQKENI. The CDR3: CASSPLTPTGFQETQYF. The CDR3 DNA reads as TGTGCCAGCTCACCACTAACCCCCACAGGGTTCCAAGAGACCCAGTACTTC.